Below, 31 T cell receptor beta chains from the same sample are listed, as sequenced in a study of blood T cell repertoires in COVID-19. Clones were sequenced by immunoSEQ multiplex PCR, and TCRdb holds only the in-frame ones, with some missing. The sample lists 60,000 to 65,000 clones; around 90% were seen once. Material for sequencing was peripheral blood. The receptors were gathered from an elderly woman with active COVID-19.

This clone was detected only once. V gene TRBV28 combines with J gene TRBJ2-7; no firm D call. In germline, CDR1 is MDHEN, CDR2 SYDVKM. The CDR3 sequence is 11 residues long. Trimming left V 6 bases short and J 7 bases short, with 10 bases between. The CDR3 nucleotides are TGTGCCAGCAGCTCGAATAGAGAGCAGTACGTC. This encodes CASSSNREQYV.

The CDR3 loop is CASSIDREDQPQHF. The CDR3 nucleotides are TGTGCCAGCAGTATCGACAGGGAGGATCAGCCCCAGCATTTT. The rearrangement uses TRBV7-8 and TRBJ1-5; 7 bases fit TRBD1. V lost 6 bases and J lost 5; bases outside the gene matches: 7. Germline V gene sequence: CDR1 SGHVS, CDR2 FQNEAQ. The CDR3 is 14 residues long.

The V and J genes are TRBV4-2 and TRBJ2-2, with D uncertain. The CDR3 consists of 16 residues. The germline CDR1 and CDR2 sequences are LGHNA and YNFKEQ. Trimming removed 0 bases at V and 0 bases at J, with 8 bases between. This CDR3 is CASSQDPVPNTGELFF. The CDR3 region has the DNA TGTGCCAGCAGCCAAGACCCGGTCCCGAACACCGGGGAGCTGTTTTTT.

This clone was found once. CDR3 bases: TGTGCCAGCAGCGTAACGGGGTCAGATACGCAGTATTTT. Translating gives CASSVTGSDTQYF. The V and J genes are TRBV9 and TRBJ2-3; a weak D match, TRBD2 (5 bases). Trimming took 1 base from V and 4 from J, leaving 7 bases between them. The CDR3 spans 13 residues. The germline gives CDR1 SGDLS, CDR2 YYNGEE. The full variable domain, with the rest looked up from reference TRBV9 and TRBJ2-3, is DSGVTQTPKHLITATGQRVTLRCSPRSGDLSVYWYQQSLDQGLQFLIQYYNGEERAKGNILERFSAQQFPDLHSELNLSSLELGDSALYFCASSVTGSDTQYFGPGTRLTVL.

This chain connects TRBV28 to TRBJ2-5; D gene uncertain. CDR1 is MDHEN, CDR2 SYDVKM, per germline. Trimming stripped 2 bases from V and 4 bases from J, with 8 bases between. This CDR3 has 13 amino acids. CDR3 DNA: TGTGCCAGCAGTTTAAATGGAGTAGAGACCCAGTACTTC. Its protein is CASSLNGVETQYF.

This clone appeared a few times. J is TRBJ1-4 and V is TRBV27; 8 bases match TRBD1. The CDR3 length is 13 residues. Germline CDR1 is MNHEY and CDR2 is SMNVEV (reference sequence). With V trimmed by 2 bases and J by 8 bases, 1 base remained unmatched. The CDR3 sequence: CASSLQGAEKLFF. The CDR3 coding sequence is TGTGCCAGCAGTTTACAGGGGGCCGAAAAACTGTTTTTT.

The chain couples TRBV7-5 to TRBJ2-1; the table calls TRBD2, which could not be checked here. TRBV7-5 is a pseudogene locus. CDR3 length: 15 residues. CDR3 sequence (DNA): TGTGTCAGAAGCCTCGGGACTAGCGGGGTCTATGAGCAGTTCTTC. As protein: CVRSLGTSGVYEQFF.

V and J are TRBV28 and TRBJ1-1; D call uncertain. There are 11 residues in the CDR3. CDR1 and CDR2 from the germline V gene are MDHEN and SYDVKM. With 10 bases removed from V and 5 bases from J, the gap between germline ends came to 11 bases. The CDR3 sequence: CAIHSGTEAFF. The CDR3 nucleotides are TGTGCCATTCACTCGGGTACTGAAGCTTTCTTT. The full variable domain, completed using reference TRBV28 and TRBJ1-1, is DVKVTQSSRYLVKRTGEKVFLECVQDMDHENMFWYRQDPGLGLRLIYFSYDVKMKEKGDIPEGYSVSREKKERFSLILESASTNQTSMYLCAIHSGTEAFFGQGTRLTVV.

The V gene is TRBV5-6, the J gene TRBJ2-3; D uncertain. CDR1 is SGHDT and CDR2 is YYEEEE in the germline V gene. V was pared by 4 bases and J by 2 bases, with 17 bases between. The CDR3 is 16 residues long. The chain's CDR3 is CASSARLEPSTDTQYF. CDR3 coding DNA: TGTGCCAGCAGCGCCAGACTGGAACCCTCCACAGATACGCAGTATTTT.

This clone came up once. The chain uses TRBV5-1 and TRBJ2-3; 9 nucleotides match TRBD1. The ends lost 0 bases at V and 1 base at J; junction bases unmatched: 9. CDR3 size: 18 residues. The V gene's germline CDR1 is SGHRS and CDR2 YFSETQ. Written as DNA, the CDR3 is TGCGCCAGCAGCTTGGGCCGGGACAGGGTTCAGGGCACAGATACGCAGTATTTT. This sequence encodes CASSLGRDRVQGTDTQYF.

The genes are TRBV10-3 and TRBJ1-2, with TRBD1 matching 12 bases. The CDR3 spans 14 residues. Germline V gene sequence: CDR1 ENHRY, CDR2 SYGVKD. V lost 6 bases and J lost 8; bases outside the gene matches: 7. CDR3 residues: CAISPGQGARGYTF. For the CDR3, the DNA is TGTGCCATCAGCCCGGGACAGGGGGCGCGAGGCTACACCTTC.

The genes are TRBV3-1 (or the pseudogene TRBV3-2) and TRBJ2-7; TRBD1 is a possible D gene (6 bases). CDR1 and CDR2 from the germline V gene are LGHDT and YNNKEL (reference sequence). The CDR3 totals 11 residues. V lost 7 bases and J lost 6, with 10 bases in between. The CDR3 reads CASTAGVEQYF. For the CDR3, the DNA is TGTGCCAGCACTGCAGGGGTCGAGCAGTACTTC.

The J gene is TRBJ2-6, the V gene TRBV3-1 (or the pseudogene TRBV3-2), with TRBD1 matching 7 bases. The ends lost 4 bases at V and 1 base at J; junction bases unmatched: 7. The CDR3 sequence is 17 residues long. Looked up from germline, CDR1 is LGHDT and CDR2 is YNNKEL (reference sequence). CDR3 nucleotides: TGTGCCAGCAGCCCCACGGGGACAGATTCTGGGGCCAACGTCCTGACTTTC. Translating it yields CASSPTGTDSGANVLTF.

This rearrangement joins TRBV24-1 to TRBJ2-1; 7 bases align to TRBD1. The V segment lost 3 bases and the J segment 6 bases; nucleotides outside the gene matches: 4. Germline CDR1 and CDR2: KGHDR and SFDVKD. The CDR3 has 14 amino acids. The CDR3 is CATSDTSGGNEQFF. CDR3 sequence (DNA): TGTGCCACCAGTGATACCTCAGGGGGCAATGAGCAGTTCTTC.

This CDR3 reads CASSYGGSNTEAFF. The CDR3 DNA sequence: TGTGCCAGCAGTTACGGGGGGTCGAACACTGAAGCTTTCTTT. The chain employs TRBV6-6 and TRBJ1-1; TRBD1 might be the D (5 bases). Germline lookup yields CDR1 MNHNY and CDR2 SVGAGI (reference sequence). Trimming took off 2 bases at V and 1 base at J, with 8 bases between the two ends. The CDR3 sequence is 14 residues long.

This clone appeared a single time. The rearrangement links TRBV12-3 or TRBV12-4 to TRBJ2-7, with no clear D. V dropped 6 bases and J dropped 4 bases, with 10 bases sitting between them. CDR3 length equals 12 residues. CDR3 residues: CASSLTRYEQYV. In nucleotides, the CDR3 is TGTGCCAGCAGCCTTACCAGATACGAGCAGTACGTC.

The V call is TRBV28, the J call TRBJ2-7; D call uncertain. Germline V gene data show CDR1 as MDHEN and CDR2 as SYDVKM. There are 13 residues in the CDR3. V was clipped by 3 bases and J by 4 bases, with 10 bases between them. The CDR3 reads CASSFPSSYEQYF. The CDR3 DNA reads TGTGCCAGCAGTTTTCCCTCGTCTTACGAGCAGTACTTC.

The rearrangement uses TRBV10-3 and TRBJ2-3; 7 bases line up with TRBD1. V lost 5 bases to trimming and J lost 0 bases; unmatched junction nucleotides: 5. The germline CDR1 and CDR2 sequences are ENHRY and SYGVKD. The CDR3 runs to 15 residues. Written as DNA, the CDR3 is TGTGCCATCAGTCGACAGGGACCTAGCACAGATACGCAGTATTTT. This codes for CAISRQGPSTDTQYF.

This clone has a single count. The gene calls are TRBV28 and TRBJ2-7, with 7 bases aligning to TRBD2. CDR1 and CDR2 (germline): MDHEN, SYDVKM. With 8 bases clipped from V and 3 bases from J, the junction kept 10 bases outside the gene matches. The CDR3 contains 14 residues. CDR3 sequence (DNA): TGTGCCAGCTCTGAAGCGGGAAATGTCTACGAGCAGTACTTC. Residues: CASSEAGNVYEQYF.

This chain links TRBV6-6 with TRBJ1-2, with D possibly TRBD1 on 6 matching bases. The CDR3 length is 15 residues. Trimming cost V 2 bases and J 4 bases, with 14 bases left between them. Germline V CDR1 and CDR2: MNHNY, SVGAGI (reference sequence). The CDR3 is CASSYIRGRSYGYTF. As DNA, the CDR3 is TGTGCCAGCAGTTACATCAGGGGACGAAGCTATGGCTACACCTTC.

This chain links TRBV21-1 with TRBJ2-3; no DNA check was done on the table's D call, TRBD1. TRBV21-1 is a pseudogene segment. The CDR3 contains 16 residues. CDR3 DNA: TGTGCCAGTGTAGCGCCCTTGGAGGGGGCGCTCGATACGCAGTATTTT. Its translation: CASVAPLEGALDTQYF.

The chain is built from TRBV7-2 and TRBJ2-1, with 10 bases matching TRBD2. V trimming: 0 bases; J trimming: 3 bases; junction bases outside the gene matches: 5. The CDR3 extends over 17 amino acids. Germline CDR1 SGHTA, CDR2 FQGNSA. CDR3 DNA: TGTGCCAGCAGCTTAGCCCCTAGCGGGAGTATCTACAATGAGCAGTTCTTC. Amino acids: CASSLAPSGSIYNEQFF. The full variable domain, completed using reference TRBV7-2 and TRBJ2-1, is GAGVSQSPSNKVTEKGKDVELRCDPISGHTALYWYRQSLGQGLEFLIYFQGNSAPDKSGLPSDRFSAERTGGSVSTLTIQRTQQEDSAVYLCASSLAPSGSIYNEQFFGPGTRLTVL.

This rearrangement joins TRBV6-1 to TRBJ1-2; D is possibly TRBD1 (5 bases). Germline loops: CDR1 MNHNS, CDR2 SASEGT. V lost 2 bases and J 11 bases, leaving 15 bases between the germline ends. The CDR3 runs to 13 residues. CDR3 in DNA: TGTGCCAGCAGTGAACTCGCGCAGGGCCTTTACACCTTC. This translates into CASSELAQGLYTF.

V and J are TRBV27 and TRBJ1-5; 7 bases are a match to TRBD1. Losses at the gene ends were 5 bases for V and 9 bases for J; bases not matched to a gene: 10. The CDR3 runs 14 residues. Germline loops: CDR1 MNHEY, CDR2 SMNVEV (reference sequence). In DNA form, the CDR3 reads TGTGCCAGCAGTCCGGGGACAGCGGTATGGCCCCAGCATTTT. Encoded protein: CASSPGTAVWPQHF.

J is TRBJ1-1 and V is TRBV6-5; TRBD1 aligns across 9 bases. The CDR3 spans 13 residues. V shed 5 bases and J 4 bases; nucleotides not matched to a gene: 2. Germline V lookup: CDR1 MNHEY, CDR2 SVGAGI. In DNA, the CDR3 is TGTGCCAGCAGTAGGACAGGGGTCACTGAAGCTTTCTTT. As protein: CASSRTGVTEAFF.

Here the CDR3 reads CASSFTGTGGSYEQYF. The CDR3 DNA reads TGTGCCAGCAGTTTTACCGGGACAGGGGGTTCCTACGAGCAGTACTTC. The chain links TRBV6-5 to TRBJ2-7, with TRBD1 matching over 11 bases. CDR1 and CDR2 from the germline V gene are MNHEY and SVGAGI. The CDR3 spans 16 residues. V lost 4 bases and J lost 1; bases outside the gene matches: 6.

This sequence joins TRBV10-1 and TRBJ2-2; weak D call: TRBD2 (5 bases). Germline CDR1 WNHNN, CDR2 SYGVQD (reference sequence). The CDR3 spans 14 residues. V gave up 6 bases and J gave up 4 bases, with 12 bases separating them. CDR3 in amino acids: CASREDLFTGELFF. CDR3 coding DNA: TGCGCCAGCAGAGAGGACTTATTCACCGGGGAGCTGTTTTTT.

This rearrangement joins TRBV6-1 to TRBJ2-7, with D hard to call. Trimming stripped 0 bases from V and 0 bases from J, with 3 bases between. Germline CDR1 is MNHNS and CDR2 is SASEGT. The length of the CDR3 is 13 residues. CDR3 DNA: TGTGCCAGCAGTGAAGCGAGCTCCTACGAGCAGTACTTC. Its translation is CASSEASSYEQYF.

This clone has just one count. The V gene is TRBV14, the J gene TRBJ1-3, with D maybe TRBD1 (5 bases). Germline loops: CDR1 SGHDN, CDR2 FVKESK. Trimming took 0 bases from V and 0 from J, leaving 9 bases between them. The CDR3 runs to 16 residues. The CDR3 DNA reads TGTGCCAGCAGCCAAGACCAGGGATACTCTGGAAACACCATATATTTT. It codes for CASSQDQGYSGNTIYF.

This rearrangement joins TRBV28 to TRBJ2-1, with 7 nucleotides matching TRBD2. The V gene's germline CDR1 is MDHEN and CDR2 SYDVKM. There are 15 residues in the CDR3. The V and J ends lost 3 bases and 3 bases, in that order; junction bases with no gene match: 5. In DNA form, the CDR3 reads TGTGCCAGCAGTTTTCCGAGCGGGGACTACAATGAGCAGTTCTTC. Amino acids: CASSFPSGDYNEQFF.

V gene TRBV19 combines with J gene TRBJ2-2; 7 bases line up with TRBD2. The V and J ends lost 11 bases and 0 bases, in that order; junction bases with no gene match: 3. Germline CDR1 is LNHDA and CDR2 is SQIVND (reference sequence). CDR3 size: 13 residues. CDR3 sequence: CAGLAANTGELFF. In DNA form, the CDR3 reads TGTGCCGGGCTAGCGGCGAACACCGGGGAGCTGTTTTTT.